Presented here are 26 T cell receptor beta chains from one specimen sequenced in a study of T cell responses to AZD1222 COVID-19 vaccine. TCRdb's table, derived via immunoSEQ multiplex PCR, lists solely in-frame clones and lacks some. The sample contains about 190,000 clones, 85% to 95% of which appear only once. This material consisted of peripheral blood, taken on day 0 of AZD1222 vaccination. Receptors were obtained from an adult in good health.

The chain carries TRBV5-5 and TRBJ2-2, with D perhaps being TRBD1 or TRBD2 (6 bases each). Germline V lookup: CDR1 SGHKS, CDR2 YYEKEE (reference sequence). The CDR3 is made up of 16 amino acids. V lost 0 bases and J lost 6, with 15 bases in between. The CDR3, as DNA: TGTGCCAGCAGCTTGGTCCCCTGGGGGGCGGCCGGGGAGCTGTTTTTT. This encodes CASSLVPWGAAGELFF.

A single count supports this clone. This chain links TRBV5-1 with TRBJ1-2, with 7 bases lining up with TRBD1. The CDR3 consists of 18 residues. The germline V gene encodes CDR1 SGHRS and CDR2 YFSETQ. V was clipped by 2 bases and J by 0 bases; unmatched bases: 13. CDR3 nucleotide sequence: TGCGCCAGCAGCTTTTCGATCGGGACAGCCGGTACTAACTATGGCTACACCTTC. This gives the protein CASSFSIGTAGTNYGYTF.

This chain uses TRBV7-8 with TRBJ1-4; D may be TRBD1 (6 bases). CDR1 and CDR2 from the germline V gene are SGHVS and FQNEAQ. CDR3 length: 17 amino acids. Trimming left V 0 bases short and J 11 bases short, with 22 bases between. The CDR3: CASSLATPTRDMRKLFF. In DNA, the CDR3 is TGTGCCAGCAGCTTAGCCACCCCCACCAGGGACATGAGGAAACTGTTTTTT.

This clone was detected only once. V and J are TRBV29-1 and TRBJ2-3; perhaps D is TRBD1 or TRBD2 (5 bases each). V lost 6 bases, J lost 6 bases, and 16 bases lay in between. The CDR3 length is 13 residues. Germline V gives CDR1 SQVTM, CDR2 ANQGSEA. CDR3 loop: CSVSRGRGDTQYF. DNA for the CDR3: TGCAGCGTGAGTCGGGGCCGTGGGGATACGCAGTATTTT.

CDR3 sequence (DNA): TGTGCCTGGAGGGGACCGGGGGGTGACACTGAAGCTTTCTTT. It yields the protein CAWRGPGGDTEAFF. This chain links TRBV30 with TRBJ1-1; D is perhaps TRBD1 (5 bases). V lost 3 bases and J 3 bases, leaving 14 bases between the germline ends. Germline CDR1 is GTSNPN and CDR2 is SVGIG (reference sequence). The CDR3 totals 14 residues. Filled out from reference TRBV30 and TRBJ1-1, the complete variable domain reads SQTIHQWPATLVQPVGSPLSLECTVEGTSNPNLYWYRQAAGRGLQLLFYSVGIGQISSEVPQNLSASRPQDRQFILSSKKLLLSDSGFYLCAWRGPGGDTEAFFGQGTRLTVV.

V is TRBV11-1 and J is TRBJ2-2, with 10 positions matching TRBD2. This CDR3 is 15 amino acids long. The trim removed 6 bases at V and 7 bases at J, leaving 8 bases unmatched. The germline gives CDR1 SGHAT, CDR2 FQDESV (reference sequence). This chain's CDR3 is CASRPSGSLDGELFF. DNA of the CDR3: TGTGCCAGCAGGCCTAGCGGGAGCTTGGACGGGGAGCTGTTTTTT.

Details on this clone: The identical CDR3 is also encoded by other nucleotide sequences in the sample. The rearrangement uses TRBV24-1 and TRBJ1-1, with D tentatively TRBD1 (5 bases). Germline-derived CDR1 and CDR2 are KGHDR and SFDVKD. V lost 5 bases, J lost 0 bases, and 6 bases lay in between. The length of the CDR3 is 13 residues. The CDR3 nucleotides are TGTGCCACCAGTGTGGGGGTGAACACTGAAGCTTTCTTT. Amino acids: CATSVGVNTEAFF.

V is TRBV6-5 and J is TRBJ1-5; 7 bases line up with TRBD1. V gave up 2 bases and J gave up 3 bases; unmatched junction bases: 4. The CDR3 is 15 residues long. Looked up from germline, CDR1 is MNHEY and CDR2 is SVGAGI. This CDR3 reads CASSYGRGDNQPQHF. The CDR3, as DNA: TGTGCCAGCAGTTACGGCAGGGGGGACAATCAGCCCCAGCATTTT.

The chain is built from TRBV5-1 and TRBJ2-5; the match to TRBD2 covers 11 bases. Per germline, CDR1 SGHRS and CDR2 YFSETQ. This CDR3 comprises 15 residues. With 1 base clipped from V and 5 bases from J, the junction kept 4 bases outside the gene matches. The CDR3 nucleotides read TGCGCCAGCAGCTTGATGGGACTAGCGGCGGAGACCCAGTACTTC. Residues: CASSLMGLAAETQYF. Combining the CDR3 with reference TRBV5-1 and TRBJ2-5 gives the whole variable domain KAGVTQTPRYLIKTRGQQVTLSCSPISGHRSVSWYQQTPGQGLQFLFEYFSETQRNKGNFPGRFSGRQFSNSRSEMNVSTLELGDSALYLCASSLMGLAAETQYFGPGTRLLVL.

This chain joins TRBV6-1 and TRBJ1-2, with D maybe TRBD1 (5 bases). V was cut by 3 bases and J by 4 bases, with 12 bases left in between. The germline CDR1 and CDR2 sequences are MNHNS and SASEGT. There are 14 residues in the CDR3. The CDR3 sequence: CASSERQGSYGYTF. The DNA of the CDR3 is TGTGCCAGCAGTGAGCGGCAGGGATCCTATGGCTACACCTTC.

The chain recombines TRBV28 with TRBJ2-2, with 16 bases fitting TRBD2. This CDR3 has 17 amino acids. Germline-derived CDR1 and CDR2 are MDHEN and SYDVKM. J lost 2 bases, V lost 11 bases, and 8 bases had no gene match. In DNA, the CDR3 is TGTGCCTCGGGGACTAGCGGGAGGGCCTCCAACACCGGGGAGCTGTTTTTT. Its protein product is CASGTSGRASNTGELFF.

The V gene is TRBV11-2, the J gene TRBJ2-1, with D maybe TRBD2 (5 bases). Germline V CDR1 and CDR2: SGHAT, FQNNGV. The CDR3 sequence is 13 residues long. The V gene lost 1 base and the J gene lost 6 bases, with 7 bases spanning the gap. Here the CDR3 DNA reads TGTGCCAGCAGCTTAGTCGGAGGCAATGAGCAGTTCTTC. This translates into CASSLVGGNEQFF.

J is TRBJ1-1 and V is TRBV10-1, with D possibly TRBD1 on 6 matching bases. Per the germline V gene, CDR1 is WNHNN and CDR2 is SYGVQD (reference sequence). Trimming left V 0 bases short and J 3 bases short, with 17 bases between. This CDR3 has 17 amino acids. The DNA of the CDR3 is TGCGCCAGCAGTGAGTCGACCCTTGGGGGCAGATACACTGAAGCTTTCTTT. As protein: CASSESTLGGRYTEAFF.

This sequence joins TRBV24-1 and TRBJ1-2; the match to TRBD1 covers 8 bases. The germline V gene has CDR1 KGHDR and CDR2 SFDVKD. J was trimmed by 0 bases and V by 4 bases; bases with no gene match: 3. This CDR3 contains 15 residues. DNA for the CDR3: TGTGCCACCAGTGACCCGGACAGGGCTAACTATGGCTACACCTTC. It yields the protein CATSDPDRANYGYTF.

The chain links TRBV5-1 to TRBJ2-7; TRBD2 might be the D (6 bases). The CDR3 sequence is 15 residues long. Per germline, CDR1 SGHRS and CDR2 YFSETQ. Trimming took 0 bases from V and 4 from J, leaving 14 bases between them. The CDR3 region is CASSLGAGPSYEQYF. CDR3 nucleotides: TGCGCCAGCAGCTTGGGCGCGGGGCCATCGTACGAGCAGTACTTC. Using reference TRBV5-1 and TRBJ2-7 for the parts outside the CDR3, the full variable domain is KAGVTQTPRYLIKTRGQQVTLSCSPISGHRSVSWYQQTPGQGLQFLFEYFSETQRNKGNFPGRFSGRQFSNSRSEMNVSTLELGDSALYLCASSLGAGPSYEQYFGPGTRLTVT.

The chain combines TRBV19 with TRBJ1-1; no firm D call. Germline V gene lookup returns CDR1 LNHDA and CDR2 SQIVND (reference sequence). V was shortened by 6 bases and J by 0 bases, with 8 bases between the two germline ends. CDR3 length: 13 residues. The DNA of the CDR3 is TGTGCCAGTAGCTACAGCTTGAACACTGAAGCTTTCTTT. This codes for CASSYSLNTEAFF.

The chain joins TRBV30 to TRBJ1-2, with D possibly matching TRBD1 (5 bases). The V end was cut by 5 bases, the J end by 8 bases, with 12 bases between. Germline V lookup: CDR1 GTSNPN, CDR2 SVGIG (reference sequence). The CDR3 covers 11 residues. This chain's CDR3 is CAWLGTGGYTF. CDR3 nucleotide sequence: TGTGCCTGGCTAGGGACCGGGGGCTACACCTTC.

The gene calls are TRBV3-1 (or the pseudogene TRBV3-2) and TRBJ1-4, with 7 bases lining up with TRBD1. Trimming took 4 bases from V and 3 from J; bases not matched to a gene: 8. The CDR3 totals 16 residues. CDR1 is LGHDT, CDR2 YNNKEL, per germline (reference sequence). CDR3 in amino acids: CASSLVSGTANEKLFF. The DNA of the CDR3 is TGTGCCAGCAGCCTTGTCTCCGGGACAGCTAATGAAAAACTGTTTTTT.

This clone was recorded once. The V and J genes are TRBV28 and TRBJ2-2; D might be TRBD1 (6 bases). The CDR3 loop spans 14 amino acids. Looked up from germline, CDR1 is MDHEN and CDR2 is SYDVKM. The ends were cut back, 8 bases at V and 3 bases at J, with 13 bases in the middle. The CDR3 sequence: CASSPGAHTGELFF. The CDR3 DNA is TGTGCCAGCTCACCAGGGGCCCACACCGGGGAGCTGTTTTTT.

This clone was recorded only once. The chain combines TRBV11-2 with TRBJ2-1, with 7 bases identical to TRBD2. CDR3 length: 13 residues. The V segment lost 5 bases and the J segment 4 bases; nucleotides outside the gene matches: 2. Per the germline V gene, CDR1 is SGHAT and CDR2 is FQNNGV. The CDR3 reads CASSNSGYNEQFF. The CDR3 DNA is TGTGCCAGCAGCAATAGCGGGTACAATGAGCAGTTCTTC. The complete variable domain, with remaining parts taken from reference TRBV11-2 and TRBJ2-1, reads EAGVAQSPRYKIIEKRQSVAFWCNPISGHATLYWYQQILGQGPKLLIQFQNNGVVDDSQLPKDRFSAERLKGVDSTLKIQPAKLEDSAVYLCASSNSGYNEQFFGPGTRLTVL.

This clone was counted only a few times. The J gene is TRBJ2-7, the V gene TRBV19, with a tentative D call TRBD1 (5 bases). The CDR3 sequence is 13 residues long. V was cut by 5 bases and J by 2 bases, with 10 bases left in between. Germline V gene sequence: CDR1 LNHDA, CDR2 SQIVND (reference sequence). The CDR3 DNA sequence: TGTGCCAGTAGTGTACAGGTTACCTACGAGCAGTACTTC. Translation: CASSVQVTYEQYF.

V and J are TRBV5-1 and TRBJ2-1; tentatively, D is TRBD2 (5 bases). The CDR3 contains 13 residues. Germline CDR1 SGHRS, CDR2 YFSETQ. Trimming left V 2 bases short and J 5 bases short, with 8 bases between. DNA for the CDR3: TGCGCCAGCAGCTTCAGCGGAAACAATGAGCAGTTCTTC. Translating gives CASSFSGNNEQFF.

The V and J genes are TRBV27 and TRBJ1-2, with 10 bases lining up with TRBD1. This CDR3 is 15 amino acids long. V lost 6 bases to trimming and J lost 4 bases; unmatched junction nucleotides: 8. Germline-derived CDR1 and CDR2 are MNHEY and SMNVEV (reference sequence). CDR3 protein: CASRPETGGAYGYTF. CDR3 sequence (DNA): TGTGCCAGCAGACCAGAGACAGGGGGCGCCTATGGCTACACCTTC.

V gene TRBV5-4 combines with J gene TRBJ2-2, with 10 bases aligning to TRBD2. Unmatched junction bases numbered 7, after V lost 3 bases and J lost 5 bases. Per germline, CDR1 SGHNT and CDR2 YYREEE (reference sequence). The CDR3 extends over 16 amino acids. CDR3 residues: CASSSSSGSWTGELFF. In nucleotides, the CDR3 is TGTGCCAGCAGCTCCTCTAGCGGGAGCTGGACCGGGGAGCTGTTTTTT.

The V and J genes are TRBV7-2 and TRBJ2-5; D is possibly TRBD1 or TRBD2 (6 bases each). This CDR3 is 13 amino acids long. The germline V and J ends were trimmed by 9 bases and 5 bases, with 16 bases remaining between them. The germline gives CDR1 SGHTA, CDR2 FQGNSA. The CDR3: CASEGGLRETQYF. The CDR3 DNA reads TGTGCCAGTGAGGGGGGCCTACGGGAGACCCAGTACTTC.

The CDR3 here is CASSEDSYGYTF. The CDR3, as DNA: TGTGCCAGCAGTGAGGACAGCTATGGCTACACCTTC. The chain links TRBV28 to TRBJ1-2, with D maybe TRBD1 (6 bases). The CDR3 extends over 12 amino acids. Germline values: CDR1 MDHEN, CDR2 SYDVKM. V lost 5 bases and J lost 4, with 8 bases in between.